A single sample gave rise to the 21 T cell receptor beta chains below, sequenced in a study of shared clonotypes between healthy human individuals. Measured with immunoSEQ multiplex PCR; TCRdb has only the in-frame clones, and not every one. The data hold about 2.2 million clones, with 85% to 95% observed a single time. Naivety among CD8 cells was defined by CD45RO negativity and positive CCR7 selection, thereby excluding terminally differentiated effector memory CD45RA+ cells. The sequenced sample was naive CD8+ T cells from PBMCs. These receptor sequences come from a man aged 18 to 35 in good health. Some clones in this sample may be carry-over from other donors' samples.

The rearrangement links TRBV5-8 to TRBJ2-7; TRBD2 aligns across 7 bases. The CDR3 consists of 15 residues. V lost 3 bases to trimming and J lost 3 bases; unmatched junction nucleotides: 9. CDR1 and CDR2 from the germline V gene are SGHTS and YDEGEE. CDR3 sequence: CASSSGAGFFYEQYF. The DNA of the CDR3 is TGTGCCAGCAGCTCCGGAGCGGGGTTCTTCTACGAGCAGTACTTC.

This clone was seen more than once but under ten times. The chain links TRBV7-9 to TRBJ2-2; TRBD1 matches 7 bases. The CDR3 consists of 16 residues. Trimming at V came to 4 bases and at J to 7 bases, leaving 12 bases not matched to a gene. Germline V gene lookup returns CDR1 SEHNR and CDR2 FQNEAQ (reference sequence). In DNA form, the CDR3 reads TGTGCCAGCAGCTCAGCGACAGGGACCATAGACGGGGAGCTGTTTTTT. Protein: CASSSATGTIDGELFF.

This clone appeared once. This chain links TRBV29-1 with TRBJ2-1; weak D call: TRBD2 (5 bases). Germline assignment: CDR1 SQVTM and CDR2 ANQGSEA. The germline V and J ends were trimmed by 7 bases and 5 bases, with 21 bases remaining between them. The CDR3 has 15 residues. The CDR3 region is CSAEPPADINNEQFF. The CDR3 DNA is TGCAGCGCCGAACCCCCAGCGGATATCAACAATGAGCAGTTCTTC.

About this clone itself: Other nucleotide sequences in the sample specify the same CDR3. The rearrangement joins TRBV29-1 to TRBJ2-2; no reliable D call. CDR3 length: 13 amino acids. Trimming left V 4 bases short and J 0 bases short, with 6 bases between. CDR1 and CDR2 (germline): SQVTM, ANQGSEA. CDR3 residues: CSVVGPNTGELFF. DNA for the CDR3: TGCAGCGTTGTAGGGCCGAACACCGGGGAGCTGTTTTTT.

The chain recombines TRBV19 with TRBJ1-2; 8 positions match TRBD1. This CDR3 has 16 residues. After removal of 0 bases from V and 2 bases from J, the junction contained 5 bases not matched to a gene. Germline-derived CDR1 and CDR2 are LNHDA and SQIVND (reference sequence). The CDR3 region is CASSIDLPGGNYGYTF. The CDR3 DNA sequence: TGTGCCAGTAGTATAGATCTCCCAGGGGGCAACTATGGCTACACCTTC.

V gene TRBV6-6 combines with J gene TRBJ2-7; D gene ambiguous. The ends were cut back, 2 bases at V and 2 bases at J, with 10 bases in the middle. Per the germline V gene, CDR1 is MNHNY and CDR2 is SVGAGI (reference sequence). The CDR3 sequence is 14 residues long. CDR3 protein: CASSYAYTPYEQYF. The CDR3 DNA follows: TGTGCCAGCAGTTACGCGTACACCCCCTACGAGCAGTACTTC.

The V gene is TRBV27, the J gene TRBJ1-1, with D perhaps matching TRBD1 (5 bases). The CDR3 runs 16 residues. Trimming pared 0 bases from V and 1 base from J, leaving 12 bases between. Germline V CDR1 and CDR2: MNHEY, SMNVEV (reference sequence). CDR3 sequence reads: CASSLSKGQGNTEAFF. As DNA, the CDR3 is TGTGCCAGCAGTTTATCGAAAGGGCAGGGGAACACTGAAGCTTTCTTT.

V and J are TRBV7-3 and TRBJ2-7, with TRBD2 matching over 13 bases. The CDR3 covers 19 residues. CDR1 and CDR2 (germline): SGHTA, FQGTGA. J lost 7 bases, V lost 5 bases, and 20 bases had no gene match. The CDR3 protein is CASSRSVRLAGGPAGEQYF. The CDR3 DNA reads as TGTGCCAGCAGCCGCTCAGTTAGACTAGCGGGAGGCCCCGCCGGTGAGCAGTACTTC.

In DNA, the CDR3 is TGTGCCAGCAGCCAAGAGTGGCTAGCGGGACCCCTCGAGCAGTACTTC. This encodes CASSQEWLAGPLEQYF. This chain connects TRBV14 to TRBJ2-7, with 9 bases matching TRBD2. In germline, CDR1 is SGHDN, CDR2 FVKESK. The junction had 9 bases not matched to a gene; V was cut back by 0 bases and J by 6 bases. The CDR3 spans 16 residues.

This chain connects TRBV28 to TRBJ2-2, with TRBD1 as a possible D gene (6 bases). The CDR3 contains 18 residues. V was clipped by 5 bases and J by 0 bases, with 19 bases between them. CDR1 and CDR2 from the germline V gene are MDHEN and SYDVKM. The chain's CDR3 is CASSPTRTGIANTGELFF. In DNA form, the CDR3 reads TGTGCCAGCAGTCCAACCAGAACAGGGATCGCGAACACCGGGGAGCTGTTTTTT.

The V call is TRBV29-1, the J call TRBJ1-1; D is unclear. The CDR3 sequence is 11 residues long. Trimming left V 7 bases short and J 1 base short, with 7 bases between. The germline V gene encodes CDR1 SQVTM and CDR2 ANQGSEA. The CDR3 nucleotides are TGCAGCGCCACCAGGAACACTGAAGCTTTCTTT. Translation gives CSATRNTEAFF.

The chain recombines TRBV15 with TRBJ2-3; 10 bases are shared with TRBD2. V shed 1 base, J shed 4 bases, and the junction held 5 bases outside the gene matches. The germline V gene encodes CDR1 LNHNV and CDR2 YYDKDF (reference sequence). The CDR3 contains 16 residues. The CDR3 region is CATSRGYGTSADTQYF. The CDR3 DNA reads TGTGCCACCAGCAGAGGCTACGGGACTAGCGCAGATACGCAGTATTTT. The full variable domain, with the rest looked up from reference TRBV15 and TRBJ2-3, is DAMVIQNPRYQVTQFGKPVTLSCSQTLNHNVMYWYQQKSSQAPKLLFHYYDKDFNNEADTPDNFQSRRPNTSFCFLDIRSPGLGDTAMYLCATSRGYGTSADTQYFGPGTRLTVL.

The chain has TRBV27 and TRBJ2-7, with D uncertain. The germline V and J ends were trimmed by 8 bases and 1 base, with 18 bases remaining between them. The CDR3 length is 15 residues. The germline V gene has CDR1 MNHEY and CDR2 SMNVEV (reference sequence). The CDR3 region is CASRLHHGRSYEQYF. Written as DNA, the CDR3 is TGTGCCAGCCGTCTCCATCATGGTCGGTCCTACGAGCAGTACTTC.

The chain employs TRBV18 and TRBJ2-2; TRBD1 agrees at 7 bases. Germline CDR1 and CDR2: KGHSH and LQKENI. The trim removed 2 bases at V and 4 bases at J, leaving 4 bases unmatched. The length of the CDR3 is 15 residues. In DNA form, the CDR3 reads TGTGCCAGCTCACCATCACAGGGGAGCACCGGGGAGCTGTTTTTT. Translating gives CASSPSQGSTGELFF.

This clone has only a few counts. The chain employs TRBV7-9 and TRBJ1-1, with D hard to call. V was cut by 3 bases and J by 8 bases, with 10 bases left in between. Per germline, CDR1 SEHNR and CDR2 FQNEAQ (reference sequence). The CDR3 spans 12 residues. The CDR3: CASSLLVAEAFF. CDR3 sequence (DNA): TGTGCCAGCAGCTTGTTGGTGGCAGAAGCTTTCTTT.

This rearrangement joins TRBV30 to TRBJ1-1; D perhaps matches TRBD1 (6 bases). Germline loops: CDR1 GTSNPN, CDR2 SVGIG (reference sequence). V lost 5 bases to trimming and J lost 5 bases, with 15 bases between them. This CDR3 is 13 amino acids long. CDR3 DNA sequence: TGTGCCTGGGCCCACAGGGAAGGAACTGAAGCTTTCTTT. Translated, it gives CAWAHREGTEAFF.

The chain is built from TRBV30 and TRBJ1-5; the D is unclear. CDR1 is GTSNPN and CDR2 is SVGIG in the germline V gene (reference sequence). This CDR3 comprises 14 residues. V was shortened by 5 bases and J by 2 bases, with 13 bases between the two germline ends. The CDR3 spells CAWRRAEGNQPQHF. The CDR3 coding sequence is TGTGCCTGGCGTCGGGCGGAGGGCAATCAGCCCCAGCATTTT.

The CDR3 nucleotides read TGTGCCAGCAGCGTAGTGGGCAGAGCCCCCTACAATGAGCAGTTCTTC. Residues: CASSVVGRAPYNEQFF. The V gene is TRBV9, the J gene TRBJ2-1; D remains unclear. CDR3 length: 16 amino acids. Germline CDR1 is SGDLS and CDR2 is YYNGEE. The ends were cut back, 0 bases at V and 2 bases at J, with 12 bases in the middle. The full variable domain, with the rest looked up from reference TRBV9 and TRBJ2-1, is DSGVTQTPKHLITATGQRVTLRCSPRSGDLSVYWYQQSLDQGLQFLIQYYNGEERAKGNILERFSAQQFPDLHSELNLSSLELGDSALYFCASSVVGRAPYNEQFFGPGTRLTVL.

This clone was seen just once. The rearrangement uses TRBV10-3 and TRBJ2-7; 8 bases agree with TRBD2. The junction had 9 bases not matched to a gene; V was cut back by 2 bases and J by 0 bases. The CDR3 totals 17 residues. Germline values: CDR1 ENHRY, CDR2 SYGVKD. CDR3 residues: CAISEPGFSGNSYEQYF. CDR3 DNA sequence: TGTGCCATCAGTGAGCCGGGGTTTAGCGGGAACTCCTACGAGCAGTACTTC.

The chain is built from TRBV27 and TRBJ2-3; 9 bases fit TRBD1. V was pared by 0 bases and J by 2 bases, with 9 bases of the junction left unmatched. Germline CDR1 and CDR2: MNHEY and SMNVEV (reference sequence). The CDR3 has 18 amino acids. For the CDR3, the DNA is TGTGCCAGCAGTTTATCGGCCATTGACAGGGGGGTCACAGATACGCAGTATTTT. It translates to CASSLSAIDRGVTDTQYF.

J is TRBJ2-1 and V is TRBV29-1; D remains unclear. Germline V gene lookup returns CDR1 SQVTM and CDR2 ANQGSEA. This CDR3 comprises 10 residues. The ends were cut back, 6 bases at V and 9 bases at J, with 9 bases in the middle. CDR3 loop: CSVPGPEQFF. CDR3 sequence (DNA): TGCAGCGTGCCCGGGCCTGAGCAGTTCTTC.